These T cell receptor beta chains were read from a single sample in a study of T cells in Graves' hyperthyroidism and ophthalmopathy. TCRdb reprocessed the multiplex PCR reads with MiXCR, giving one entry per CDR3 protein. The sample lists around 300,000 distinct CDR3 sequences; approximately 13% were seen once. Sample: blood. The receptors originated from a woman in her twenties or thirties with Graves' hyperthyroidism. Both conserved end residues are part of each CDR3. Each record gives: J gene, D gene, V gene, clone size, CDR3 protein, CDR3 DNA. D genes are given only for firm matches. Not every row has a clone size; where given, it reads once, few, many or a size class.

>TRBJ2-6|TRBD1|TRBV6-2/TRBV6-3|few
CAGDRADSSGANVLTF
TGTGCCGGTGACAGGGCGGATAGCTCTGGGGCCAACGTCCTGACTTTC
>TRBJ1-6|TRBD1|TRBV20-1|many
CSEDQQGTNSPLHF
TGCAGTGAGGACCAACAGGGGACGAATTCACCCCTCCACTTT
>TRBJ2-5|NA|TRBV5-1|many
CASSFGGETQYF
TGTGCCAGCAGTTTTGGTGGAGAGACCCAGTACTTC
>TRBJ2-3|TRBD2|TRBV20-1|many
CSGRRREGSTDTQYF
TGCAGTGGCAGAAGGCGGGAGGGAAGCACAGATACGCAGTATTTT
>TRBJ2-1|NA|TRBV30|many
CAWSVGQIRTNEQFF
TGTGCCTGGAGTGTGGGTCAGATTCGCACCAATGAGCAGTTCTTC
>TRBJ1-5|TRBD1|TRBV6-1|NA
CASSDRAHQPQHF
TGTGCCAGCAGCGACAGGGCGCATCAGCCCCAGCATTTT
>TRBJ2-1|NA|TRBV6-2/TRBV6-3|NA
CASSAIFLGGGPSYNEQFF
TGTGCCAGCAGTGCTATTTTTCTGGGAGGGGGACCCTCCTACAATGAGCAGTTCTTC
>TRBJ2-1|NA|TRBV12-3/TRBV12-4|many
CASSLNPPPEQFF
TGTGCCAGCAGTTTAAACCCCCCCCCTGAGCAGTTCTTC
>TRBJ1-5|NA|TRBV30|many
CAWSARGQLYQPQHF
TGTGCCTGGAGTGCACGGGGGCAGTTGTATCAGCCCCAGCATTTT
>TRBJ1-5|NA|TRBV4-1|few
CASMRGPYSNQPQHF
TGCGCCAGCATGCGGGGTCCCTATAGCAATCAGCCCCAGCATTTT
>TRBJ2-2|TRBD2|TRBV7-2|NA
CASTRGGSGGELFF
TGTGCCAGTACAAGGGGCGGGAGTGGCGGGGAGCTGTTTTTT
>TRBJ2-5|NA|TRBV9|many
CASSVGSVWETQYF
TGTGCCAGCAGCGTCGGCTCGGTGTGGGAGACCCAGTACTTC
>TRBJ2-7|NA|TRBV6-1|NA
CASRLGTGQDEQYF
TGTGCCAGCAGATTGGGAACAGGGCAGGACGAGCAGTACTTC
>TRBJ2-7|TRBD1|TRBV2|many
CASSVAGGAFYEQYF
TGTGCCAGCAGTGTGGCAGGGGGCGCGTTTTACGAGCAGTACTTC
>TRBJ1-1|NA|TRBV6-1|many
CASSFNEGEAFF
TGTGCCAGCAGCTTTAACGAGGGTGAAGCTTTCTTT
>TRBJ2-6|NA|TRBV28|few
CAVPIGPGANVLTF
TGTGCCGTTCCCATTGGGCCTGGGGCCAACGTCCTGACTTTC
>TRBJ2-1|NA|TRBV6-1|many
CASSSTGIEQFF
TGTGCCAGCAGCTCCACAGGGATTGAGCAGTTCTTC
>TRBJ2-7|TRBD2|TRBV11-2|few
CASSSDPGLAGGLYGQYF
TGTGCCAGCAGCTCCGATCCGGGACTAGCGGGAGGCCTTTACGGGCAGTACTTC
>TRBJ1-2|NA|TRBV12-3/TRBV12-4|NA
CASNTQGIHGYTF
TGTGCCAGCAACACCCAGGGTATCCATGGCTACACCTTC
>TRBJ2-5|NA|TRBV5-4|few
CASSLSGRERETQYF
TGTGCCAGCAGCTTGTCGGGCAGGGAGAGGGAGACCCAGTACTTC
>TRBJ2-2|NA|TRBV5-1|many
CASSLRPTGELFF
TGCGCCAGCAGCCTGAGACCCACCGGGGAGCTGTTTTTT
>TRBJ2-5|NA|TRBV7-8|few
CASSFLGQRPETQYF
TGTGCCAGCAGCTTTTTAGGACAGCGCCCAGAGACCCAGTACTTC
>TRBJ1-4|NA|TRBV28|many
CASSFGFREKLFF
TGTGCCAGCAGTTTTGGGTTTAGGGAAAAACTGTTTTTT